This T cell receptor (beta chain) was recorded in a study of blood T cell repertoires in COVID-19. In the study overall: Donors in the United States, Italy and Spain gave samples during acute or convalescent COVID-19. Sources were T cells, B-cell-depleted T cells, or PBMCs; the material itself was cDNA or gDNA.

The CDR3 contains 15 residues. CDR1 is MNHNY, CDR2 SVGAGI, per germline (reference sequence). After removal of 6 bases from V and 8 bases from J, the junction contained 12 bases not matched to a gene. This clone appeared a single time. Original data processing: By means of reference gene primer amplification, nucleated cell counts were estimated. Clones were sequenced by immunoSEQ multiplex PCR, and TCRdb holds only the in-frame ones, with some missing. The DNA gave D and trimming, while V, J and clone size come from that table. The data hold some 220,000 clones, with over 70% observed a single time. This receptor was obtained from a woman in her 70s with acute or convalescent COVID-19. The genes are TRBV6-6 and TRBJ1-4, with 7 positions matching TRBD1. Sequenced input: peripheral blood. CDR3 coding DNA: TGTGCCAGCAGGGGGGCTACAGGGGCTTCCGAAAAACTGTTTTTT. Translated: CASRGATGASEKLFF.